The present T cell receptor beta chain was sequenced within a study of T cell changes during pregnancy in multiple sclerosis. The method was immunoSEQ multiplex PCR; TCRdb's version includes in-frame clones alone and lacks a portion of them. The sample lists fewer than 110,000 clones; just under 95% were seen once. The germline V and J ends were trimmed by 1 base and 0 bases, with 10 bases remaining between them. Germline V lookup: CDR1 SGHDN, CDR2 FVKESK. The CDR3 loop spans 16 amino acids. This chain connects TRBV14 to TRBJ1-3; D is unclear. This specimen consisted of peripheral blood, obtained in the third trimester of pregnancy. The TCR was taken from a female donor in good health, enrolled as a control in a pregnancy study. This chain's CDR3 is CASSQVTSLSGNTIYF. The CDR3 coding sequence is TGTGCCAGCAGCCAAGTTACGAGCCTCTCTGGAAACACCATATATTTT.